Below, 9 T cell receptor beta chains from the same sample are listed, as sequenced in a study of Ad26.COV2.S vaccination and SARS-CoV-2 variants. The treatment was: some 19 received Ad26.COV2.S at low or high dose, single or two shots; several received placebo; per-sample allocation not given. At day 63 after the first vaccine or placebo injection, samples were drawn. Only in-frame clones appear in the TCRdb table, and some are missing; sequencing was by immunoSEQ multiplex PCR. The sample shows some 340,000 clones, more than 70% of them seen only once. This specimen was peripheral blood, taken in a trial of Ad26.COV2.S vaccine versus placebo. These TCRs come from a person aged 18-60 years who received the Ad26.COV2.S COVID-19 vaccine or a placebo.

This clone has just one count. The chain is built from TRBV6-5 and TRBJ2-7, with 7 bases matching TRBD1. V was clipped by 9 bases and J by 3 bases; unmatched bases: 8. This CDR3 is 13 amino acids long. Germline V lookup: CDR1 MNHEY, CDR2 SVGAGI. Here the CDR3 reads CASKRTGYYEQYF. CDR3 coding DNA: TGTGCCAGTAAAAGGACAGGCTACTACGAGCAGTACTTC.

The chain uses TRBV5-3 and TRBJ2-1; D not certain. TRBV5-3 is an open reading frame, and its role is uncertain. The CDR3 sequence is 15 residues long. The germline V and J ends were trimmed by 2 bases and 3 bases, with 12 bases remaining between them. The CDR3 here is CARSFWGRFYNEQFF. CDR3 nucleotides: TGTGCCAGAAGCTTTTGGGGAAGGTTCTACAATGAGCAGTTCTTC.

This clone was picked up many times. This chain links TRBV10-3 with TRBJ1-6; TRBD1 is a possible D gene (6 bases). Trimming cost V 8 bases and J 5 bases, with 10 bases left between them. The CDR3 spans 13 residues. The V gene's germline CDR1 is ENHRY and CDR2 SYGVKD. The CDR3 sequence: CAIAGQDNSPLHF. CDR3 DNA: TGTGCCATCGCGGGACAAGATAATTCACCCCTCCACTTT.

The rearrangement links TRBV4-3 to TRBJ1-2; no clear D gene. Per the germline V gene, CDR1 is LGHNA and CDR2 is YSLEER. The length of the CDR3 is 13 residues. Between the trimmed V and J ends, which lost 3 bases and 8 bases, there was a span of 13 bases. The DNA of the CDR3 is TGCGCCAGCAGCCAGAGGGTTTGGTTCGGCTACACCTTC. Encoded protein: CASSQRVWFGYTF.

The count of this clone is one. The chain is built from TRBV5-1 and TRBJ2-2; TRBD2 agrees at 9 bases. Germline V gene lookup returns CDR1 SGHRS and CDR2 YFSETQ. The CDR3 has 18 amino acids. Germline trimming cut 1 base from V and 0 bases from J; bases unmatched to any gene: 7. CDR3 protein: CASSLLPRGGANTGELFF. The CDR3 nucleotides are TGCGCCAGCAGCTTGTTACCACGCGGGGGGGCGAACACCGGGGAGCTGTTTTTT.

The gene calls are TRBV5-1 and TRBJ1-2, with a tentative D call TRBD1 (6 bases). The germline gives CDR1 SGHRS, CDR2 YFSETQ. The CDR3 length is 16 residues. V was pared by 6 bases and J by 4 bases, with 22 bases between. CDR3 loop: CASTRGALFPFYGYTF. DNA for the CDR3: TGCGCCAGCACAAGGGGGGCCCTATTTCCGTTCTATGGCTACACCTTC.

V and J are TRBV30 and TRBJ1-1; D perhaps matches TRBD1 (6 bases). The V end was cut by 3 bases, the J end by 8 bases, with 22 bases between. The CDR3 totals 15 residues. Germline assignment: CDR1 GTSNPN and CDR2 SVGIG (reference sequence). CDR3 in DNA: TGTGCCTGGAGGAGAAGACAGGCCCTGGGCTGGGAAGCTTTCTTT. It yields the protein CAWRRRQALGWEAFF.

This clone came up a few times. This chain links TRBV27 with TRBJ1-5; tentative D call: TRBD1 (5 bases). The CDR3 sequence is 15 residues long. Per germline, CDR1 MNHEY and CDR2 SMNVEV (reference sequence). Trimming cost V 5 bases and J 2 bases, with 13 bases left between them. The DNA for the CDR3 is TGTGCCAGCAGTCGACCGGGACCGGGCAATCAGCCCCAGCATTTT. This sequence encodes CASSRPGPGNQPQHF.

The V call is TRBV2, the J call TRBJ2-5; 8 nucleotides align to TRBD2. This CDR3 region has 15 residues. V lost 0 bases, J lost 3 bases, and 3 bases stayed unmatched. From germline, CDR1 is SNHLY and CDR2 FYNNEI. For the CDR3, the DNA is TGTGCCAGCAGTGAAGCTGGGCGGGGGGAAGAGACCCAGTACTTC. This translates into CASSEAGRGEETQYF.